This T cell receptor (beta chain) was profiled in a study of regulatory T cells in long-lasting Graves disease (dated by TCRdb to about 2021). Regarding the study in general: Antithyroid drugs had been taken for less than 3 months by newly diagnosed Graves' disease patients. This study used TCR sequencing and RNA sequencing of peripheral blood to compare persistent Graves' disease patients against newly diagnosed Graves' disease patients. The study took place in China and was registered as a clinical trial. A total of roughly 35 samples underwent TCR sequencing, from 13 patients with persistent Graves' disease and approximately 20 patients with newly diagnosed Graves' disease. What the work shows at the level of the full study, not this receptor alone: Preferential use of TRBV28, TRBJ1-2 and TRBJ2-5 was observed in persistent disease, whereas TRBV20-1 and TRBJ2-1 were favored in newly diagnosed disease. Sequencing and analysis were restricted to the TCR beta chain. Because the primary lesion, thyroid tissue, could not be accessed, the study looked at peripheral blood alone. Compared with newly diagnosed patients, persistent Graves' disease patients had lower TCR Shannon entropy and fewer highly expanded clones, which suggests clonal expansion. The authors acknowledged the small sample size as a limitation that may reduce accuracy. A larger number of public clonotypes was shared among persistent patients (around 2,500) than among newly diagnosed patients (approximately 930).

To prepare the library, multiplex PCR was applied. Instrument on record: Illumina HiSeq 4000. CDR3 regions were amplified by Arm-PCR with iRepertoire HTBI primers to construct TCR beta libraries. Before sequencing, the PCR products underwent gel purification. The authors processed their data as follows. A total of 62 TRBV and 14 TRBJ segments were identified across samples and were used for gene usage analysis of CDR3 amino acid clonotypes. COPE and FqMerger were used to merge filtered high-quality paired reads into contigs. Contigs were aligned with BLAST to IMGT TRBV, TRBD and TRBJ reference genes, and CDR3 was defined per IMGT. Any clonotype with a frequency above 0.1% was classified as a highly expanded clone. Shannon entropy served as the measure of repertoire diversity, while the Gini coefficient captured V-J evenness. A clonotype was considered public if more than one individual shared it. Through fastp at Q25 and MiXCR, TCRdb rebuilt clones from the public reads, retaining in-frame beta chains. Merged by CDR3 protein, the rows form single entries marked with the most common genes and DNA. TCRdb's processing, not the authors' own work, is the source of the V and J calls. The sample contains under 700,000 distinct CDR3 sequences, more than 15% of them found a single time. Roughly 25% of the sample is held by the ten biggest clonotypes.

Interpreted using the paper, the time point label stands for: newly diagnosed GD, antithyroid drugs for less than 3 months. RNA was extracted from PBMCs in TRIzol for both TCR sequencing and RNA sequencing. The diagnosis of Graves' disease followed American Thyroid Association guidelines. The patients came from an endocrinology department in Xi'an, China. Each patient gave 9 to 10 milliliters of peripheral blood, collected in an EDTA anticoagulant tube. Ficoll Paque Plus density gradient separation was used to isolate PBMCs, and no additional T cell sorting was done. An Agilent 2100 Bioanalyzer and agarose gel were used to assess RNA quality, and a NanoDrop 2000 was used to measure RNA concentration. A remark on this clonotype: The antigen it binds to is not known. Per-nucleotide qualities are absent, and no much larger clonotype sits a single base away.

At the junction V is shortened by 6 bases and J by 3 bases; bases outside the gene matches: 11. Counted from cysteine to phenylalanine, this CDR3 has 15 amino acids. Only the CDR3 region is kept as DNA, spanning 45 bases read in frame from base 1. Reading the germline V gene (reference sequence) gives CDR1 DFQATT and CDR2 SNEGSKA. The same specimen was also included in a second study, on T cells in Graves' hyperthyroidism and ophthalmopathy. That second publication adds: A patient counted as having stable Graves' hyperthyroidism if no progression to ophthalmopathy occurred over 18 months of follow-up. Hyperthyroidism patients were newly diagnosed, had a disease duration of under 2 months, and were aged 18 to 65 years. Any patient with an uncontrolled infection, another autoimmune disease, pregnancy or lactation was excluded. Diagnoses were established on the basis of clinical symptoms, serum thyroxine and TRAb, thyroid ultrasound, and orbital computed tomography. The TCR CDR3 was subjected to a first round of RT-PCR using the HTBI primer set and the Qiagen OneStep RT-PCR kit. Most expanded thyroid clonotypes (frequency above 0.001) were also detected in blood, suggesting blood repertoires may reflect thyroid immune responses. Ophthalmopathy was separated from stable hyperthyroidism by a 13 V-J signature model, with approximately 86% sensitivity and approximately 81% specificity obtained in cross-validation and 80%/75% obtained in testing. During validation, the model predicted progression to ophthalmopathy a median of about 6.3 months ahead of onset, with around 71% sensitivity and almost 75% specificity. TCR V-J signatures able to tell the groups apart were searched for in a discovery cohort of 90 to 100 patients, of whom roughly 42 had Graves' ophthalmopathy and 57 had stable Graves' hyperthyroidism. Whether ophthalmopathy could be predicted prospectively was tested in an independent validation cohort made up of under 20 hyperthyroidism patients plus 17 patients who later progressed to ophthalmopathy. For training and testing, the approximately 97 patients in the discovery cohort were randomly divided in a 7:3 ratio. The study also compared thyroid tissue and blood T-cell repertoires from about six Graves' hyperthyroidism patients. After sampling, hyperthyroidism patients received methimazole starting at 30 mg daily, and ophthalmopathy patients received high-dose intravenous methylprednisolone. Libraries were constructed in a second round of multiplex PCR, after which size selection and purification were performed. Paired-end sequencing of the libraries was performed with 100 bp reads on an Illumina HiSeq2000. SOAPnuke was used to process the raw data, with reads discarded if the reads contained adapters or uncalled bases, had a mean Phred below 15, or lacked an exact constant-primer or identifier match. COPE v1.2.5 was used to merge the high-quality paired reads, and each unique nucleotide sequence was defined as a clonotype. MiTCR v1.1 was used to align the clonotypes against IMGT TRBV, TRBD and TRBJ reference segments. The analysis was restricted to V-J combinations with a frequency above 0.0001, which together covered roughly 99% of the repertoires. The TCS score was defined as F50 (clonal expansion) divided by E x V (chaos), with BLOSUM62-based TCRdist calculated between CDR3 peptides within each V-J. Welch's t-statistics and random forest reduced approximately 520 V-J features to under 15, which were used in a naive Bayes classifier (R e1071). Sample size was not statistically predetermined, and blinding of investigators to group allocation was not performed. The paper reports TCR Vbeta CDR3 sequencing of 130 to 150 peripheral blood samples: fewer than 50 ophthalmopathy, under 80 hyperthyroidism and around 17 progressor patients.

The sample consisted of peripheral blood mononuclear cells (PBMCs), taken at new diagnosis, from a patient treated with antithyroid drugs. The origin of this receptor is a woman aged 35-60 years with Graves disease. Donor details come from another sample of the same person, matched by shared clones. The sequence links TRBV20-1 to TRBJ2-1, with 7 bases aligning to TRBD1. The DNA sequence is TGCAGTGCCTGGGGACAGACAAACCTCTACAATGAGCAGTTCTTC. Protein translation: CSAWGQTNLYNEQFF.